The sequence of this T cell receptor (beta chain) was determined in a study of Graves' ophthalmopathy and Graves' hyperthyroidism. At the level of the study: Pretreatment peripheral blood was obtained at initial diagnosis.

With 3 bases clipped from V and 5 bases from J, the junction kept 9 bases outside the gene matches. Germline V gene data show CDR1 as SEHNR and CDR2 as FQNEAQ (reference sequence). This CDR3 is built from 15 residues. Where ophthalmopathy was present, donors had moderate-to-severe activity, CAS ≥3, NOSPECS ≥4 and duration under 3 months. Pregnant or lactating patients and those with other autoimmune diseases or uncontrolled infections were excluded. RNA transcripts provided the template for amplifying TCR beta CDR3 regions. An initial RT-PCR round employing HTBI primers preceded a second-round multiplex PCR. From the multiplex PCR reads, TCRdb called clonotypes with MiXCR, one entry per CDR3 protein. The sample contains about 740,000 distinct CDR3 sequences, roughly 41% of which appear only once.

This TCR derives from an adult man with Graves' ophthalmopathy. The J gene is TRBJ1-2, the V gene TRBV7-9; 7 bases fit TRBD1. The sample taken for sequencing was peripheral blood. The CDR3 protein is CASSLTDRDQYGYTF. In DNA form, the CDR3 reads TGTGCCAGCAGCTTGACAGACAGGGACCAATATGGCTACACCTTC.